These 22 T cell receptor beta chains were sequenced from one sample in a study of CD8+CD57+ T cells in acquired aplastic anemia (dated by TCRdb to the late 2010s). Sequencing was carried out with an Illumina HiSeq 2000. TCR beta VDJ combination and CDR3 sequence profiling used genomic DNA as the template. TCRdb redid the processing of the public reads, applying fastp at Q25 and MiXCR, and retained in-frame beta chains. For every CDR3 protein sequence, its rows merge into one entry that carries the most common genes and DNA. This sample is represented by about 220,000 distinct CDR3 sequences; 45% to 50% of them were singletons. The top ten clones comprise 7.8% of the sample. Flow cytometry had shown CD8+CD57+ cell expansion in the patients selected for sequencing. The sample taken for sequencing was sorted CD4+, CD8+, or CD8+CD57+ T cells (not recorded which) from PBMCs. The source is a human donor with aplastic anemia.

This clonotype was observed many times. The rearrangement joins TRBV4-1 to TRBJ2-3, with D uncertain. CDR1 and CDR2 (germline): MGHRA, YSYEKL. The V end was cut by 6 bases, the J end by 4 bases, with 17 bases between. This CDR3 is 15 amino acids long. The CDR3 protein is CASSPLALSPDTQYF. The CDR3 DNA reads as TGCGCCAGCAGTCCCTTGGCTCTCAGCCCAGATACGCAGTATTTT.

This clonotype has a handful of counts. The V gene is TRBV4-3, the J gene TRBJ2-7; TRBD2 aligns across 9 bases. The length of the CDR3 is 17 residues. Germline CDR1 is LGHNA and CDR2 is YSLEER. Germline trimming cut 0 bases from V and 3 bases from J; bases unmatched to any gene: 9. CDR3 protein: CASSQDPPSGVNYEQYF. CDR3 sequence (DNA): TGCGCCAGCAGCCAAGATCCGCCTAGCGGGGTTAACTACGAGCAGTACTTC.

This clonotype was picked up many times. The chain couples TRBV7-8 to TRBJ1-5, with D possibly matching TRBD1 (5 bases). Germline CDR1 SGHVS, CDR2 FQNEAQ. V lost 3 bases to trimming and J lost 0 bases, with 15 bases between them. This CDR3 comprises 17 residues. This CDR3 is CASSFVDQGPSNQPQHF. In DNA, the CDR3 is TGTGCCAGCAGCTTCGTGGATCAGGGACCTAGCAATCAGCCCCAGCATTTT.

Turning to this clonotype: A much larger clone lies one base from this, so it may be a read error. The genes are TRBV7-9 and TRBJ1-4; a possible D gene is TRBD1 (5 bases). This CDR3 has 12 residues. The germline V gene has CDR1 SEHNR and CDR2 FQNEAQ (reference sequence). The DNA of the CDR3 is TGTGCCAGCAGTGAGACAGTTGAAAGACTGTTTTTT. Translated, it gives CASSETVERLFF.

The chain uses TRBV20-1 and TRBJ2-5; 12 bases agree with TRBD2. Looked up from germline, CDR1 is DFQATT and CDR2 is SNEGSKA (reference sequence). The CDR3 sequence is 16 residues long. V lost 0 bases, J lost 2 bases, and 4 bases stayed unmatched. CDR3 sequence reads: CSARDPLAGGQETQYF. The DNA for the CDR3 is TGCAGTGCTAGAGATCCTCTAGCGGGGGGGCAAGAGACCCAGTACTTC.

The chain employs TRBV6-6 and TRBJ1-5, with no clear D. This CDR3 has 12 residues. The germline CDR1 and CDR2 sequences are MNHNY and SVGAGI (reference sequence). The V end lost 7 bases, the J end lost 6 bases, and 10 bases lay between the germline ends. CDR3 in DNA: TGTGCCAGCACCCAGGATGCTCAGCCCCAGCATTTT. This codes for CASTQDAQPQHF.

This clonotype was counted ten times or more. As DNA, the CDR3 is TGTGCCAGCAGTTCAGGGTCTAGGCAGCCCCAGCATTTT. Encoded protein: CASSSGSRQPQHF. The chain employs TRBV12-3 or TRBV12-4 and TRBJ1-5; D may be TRBD1 (5 bases). CDR3 length: 13 amino acids. The V end lost 4 bases, the J end lost 7 bases, and 11 bases lay between the germline ends.

The J gene is TRBJ2-7, the V gene TRBV20-1, with TRBD2 matching over 7 bases. The CDR3 runs 15 residues. Germline values: CDR1 DFQATT, CDR2 SNEGSKA (reference sequence). V lost 1 base and J lost 1; bases outside the gene matches: 7. Written as DNA, the CDR3 is TGCAGTGCTAGAGGGGAGGGAGGGCAGTCCTACGAGCAGTACTTC. It translates to CSARGEGGQSYEQYF.

This clonotype was recorded many times. J is TRBJ1-6 and V is TRBV20-1, with 9 bases fitting TRBD1. The CDR3 runs 15 residues. CDR1 DFQATT and CDR2 SNEGSKA come from the germline V gene (reference sequence). J lost 6 bases, V lost 0 bases, and 3 bases had no gene match. The CDR3: CSAREGQGFNSPLHF. In DNA, the CDR3 is TGCAGTGCTAGAGAGGGACAGGGCTTTAATTCACCCCTCCACTTT.

The rearrangement joins TRBV25-1 to TRBJ1-6; TRBD1 matches at 7 bases. J lost 5 bases, V lost 3 bases, and 10 bases had no gene match. The CDR3 is 17 amino acids. The germline V gene encodes CDR1 MGHDK and CDR2 SYGVNS. The CDR3 sequence: CASSDFGGTAHNSPLHF. In nucleotides, the CDR3 is TGTGCCAGCAGTGACTTCGGGGGGACAGCACATAATTCACCCCTCCACTTT.

This clonotype was recorded many times. The chain links TRBV7-9 to TRBJ2-7; D may be TRBD1 or TRBD2 (5 bases each). CDR3 length equals 16 residues. V lost 0 bases and J 3 bases, leaving 15 bases between the germline ends. Germline V CDR1 and CDR2: SEHNR, FQNEAQ (reference sequence). The CDR3 DNA sequence: TGTGCCAGCAGCTTAGCGACGGGACCTTCGTACTACGAGCAGTACTTC. This gives the protein CASSLATGPSYYEQYF. Full variable domain (rest looked up from reference TRBV7-9 and TRBJ2-7): DTGVSQNPRHKITKRGQNVTFRCDPISEHNRLYWYRQTLGQGPEFLTYFQNEAQLEKSRLLSDRFSAERPKGSFSTLEIQRTEQGDSAMYLCASSLATGPSYYEQYFGPGTRLTVT.

This clonotype has only a few counts. V is TRBV27 and J is TRBJ2-1, with 14 bases fitting TRBD2. The ends lost 8 bases at V and 7 bases at J; junction bases unmatched: 7. The CDR3 spans 15 residues. Germline CDR1 is MNHEY and CDR2 is SMNVEV (reference sequence). CDR3 in DNA: TGTGCCAGCTCTGAAGGACTAGCGGGGGGAAATGAGCAGTTCTTC. Encoded protein: CASSEGLAGGNEQFF.

The rearrangement uses TRBV6-7 and TRBJ2-2; unclear D gene. Being an ORF, TRBV6-7 has a function that is uncertain. Deletions cut 4 bases from V and 8 bases from J, with 5 bases between. The CDR3 runs to 11 residues. The CDR3 protein is CASSCKGELFF. As DNA, the CDR3 is TGTGCCAGCAGTTGCAAAGGGGAGCTGTTTTTT.

The V and J genes are TRBV19 and TRBJ1-5, with D possibly matching TRBD1 (5 bases). V was clipped by 10 bases and J by 2 bases, with 12 bases between them. Germline V gene sequence: CDR1 LNHDA, CDR2 SQIVND (reference sequence). The CDR3 totals 13 residues. CDR3 sequence reads: CATGGTGNQPQHF. The CDR3 DNA reads as TGTGCCACCGGGGGTACCGGCAATCAGCCCCAGCATTTT. Looking up the rest from reference TRBV19 and TRBJ1-5 gives the full variable domain: DGGITQSPKYLFRKEGQNVTLSCEQNLNHDAMYWYRQDPGQGLRLIYYSQIVNDFQKGDIAEGYSVSREKKESFPLTVTSAQKNPTAFYLCATGGTGNQPQHFGDGTRLSIL.

The sample holds a few counts of this clonotype. The rearrangement links TRBV24-1 to TRBJ2-7; TRBD2 is a possible D gene (7 bases). CDR3 length equals 13 residues. V gave up 9 bases and J gave up 5 bases, with 16 bases separating them. Germline-derived CDR1 and CDR2 are KGHDR and SFDVKD. The CDR3 region is CATLGGGAHEQYF. DNA for the CDR3: TGTGCCACCCTTGGGGGGGGGGCTCACGAGCAGTACTTC.

In the case of this clonotype: Here the CDR3 omits its conserved ending phenylalanine or tryptophan, so a read error is the likely source. This rearrangement joins TRBV30 to TRBJ1-6; no definite D call. Germline assignment: CDR1 GTSNPN and CDR2 SVGIG (reference sequence). The CDR3 contains 16 residues. Trimming removed 1 base from V and 10 bases from J, with 20 bases in between. CDR3 nucleotides: TGTGCCTGGAGTGCCGCGATGCCTCCCTTGGAGTCACCCCTCCACCTT. This translates into CAWSAAMPPLESPLHL.

The rearrangement joins TRBV4-3 to TRBJ2-2; perhaps TRBD2 as D (6 bases). The germline V gene encodes CDR1 LGHNA and CDR2 YSLEER. The CDR3 sequence is 16 residues long. Trimming stripped 2 bases from V and 6 bases from J, with 16 bases between. CDR3 in DNA: TGCGCCAGCAGCCAACCGGGACTCCTGCCGCCCGGGGAGCTGTTTTTT. Translation gives CASSQPGLLPPGELFF.

The CDR3 DNA is TGTGCCAGCAGTCCTGGGAGGGCCGGGTACGAGCAGTACTTC. The encoded protein is CASSPGRAGYEQYF. V usage is TRBV27 and J usage is TRBJ2-7; 7 nucleotides align to TRBD2. Germline loops: CDR1 MNHEY, CDR2 SMNVEV (reference sequence). The length of the CDR3 is 14 residues. Trimming cost V 5 bases and J 4 bases; bases outside gene matches: 8.

This clonotype was seen many times. The chain links TRBV12-3 or TRBV12-4 to TRBJ2-1, with D perhaps matching TRBD1 (5 bases). Between the trimmed V and J ends, which lost 5 bases and 6 bases, there was a span of 17 bases. The CDR3 has 15 residues. CDR3 sequence reads: CASSGPKGSGNEQFF. The CDR3 nucleotides read TGTGCCAGCAGTGGACCTAAGGGGTCCGGCAATGAGCAGTTCTTC.

This chain uses TRBV29-1 with TRBJ1-1; D is undetermined. In germline, CDR1 is SQVTM, CDR2 ANQGSEA. The CDR3 runs 12 residues. V lost 6 bases and J 0 bases, leaving 8 bases between the germline ends. CDR3 residues: CSVDGMNTEAFF. The CDR3 coding sequence is TGCAGCGTAGACGGTATGAACACTGAAGCTTTCTTT.

CDR3 region: CASSQRLGDRAYEQYF. In nucleotides, the CDR3 is TGCGCCAGCAGCCAACGCTTAGGGGACAGGGCCTACGAGCAGTACTTC. V and J are TRBV4-3 and TRBJ2-7; the match to TRBD1 covers 9 bases. Trimming cost V 2 bases and J 2 bases; bases outside gene matches: 7. This CDR3 is built from 16 residues. Germline assignment: CDR1 LGHNA and CDR2 YSLEER.

V gene TRBV2 combines with J gene TRBJ1-2; D gene unclear. Trimming stripped 4 bases from V and 5 bases from J, with 8 bases between. This CDR3 is 12 amino acids long. Germline V gene lookup returns CDR1 SNHLY and CDR2 FYNNEI. CDR3 protein: CASSGEKYGYTF. Here the CDR3 DNA reads TGTGCCAGCAGTGGAGAGAAGTATGGCTACACCTTC. Using reference TRBV2 and TRBJ1-2 for the parts outside the CDR3, the full variable domain is EPEVTQTPSHQVTQMGQEVILRCVPISNHLYFYWYRQILGQKVEFLVSFYNNEISEKSEIFDDQFSVERPDGSNFTLKIRSTKLEDSAMYFCASSGEKYGYTFGSGTRLTVV.